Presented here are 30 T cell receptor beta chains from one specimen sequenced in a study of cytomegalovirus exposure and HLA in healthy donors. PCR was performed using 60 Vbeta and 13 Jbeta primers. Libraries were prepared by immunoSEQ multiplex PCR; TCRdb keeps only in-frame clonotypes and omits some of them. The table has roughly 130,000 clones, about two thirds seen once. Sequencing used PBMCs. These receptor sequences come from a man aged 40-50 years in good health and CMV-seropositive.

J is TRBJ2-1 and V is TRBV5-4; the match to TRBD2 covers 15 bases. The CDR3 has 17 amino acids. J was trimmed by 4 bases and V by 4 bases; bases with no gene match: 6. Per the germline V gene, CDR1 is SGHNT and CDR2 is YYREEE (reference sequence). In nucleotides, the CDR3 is TGTGCCAGCAGCCTAGGACTAGCGGGGGGGCCGTACAATGAGCAGTTCTTC. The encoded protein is CASSLGLAGGPYNEQFF.

The CDR3 sequence is CASSVLAGNNEQFF. In DNA form, the CDR3 reads TGTGCCAGCAGTGTACTAGCGGGAAACAATGAGCAGTTCTTC. The rearrangement uses TRBV2 and TRBJ2-7; TRBD2 matches at 10 bases. The DNA matches TRBJ2-1 better at its end, which makes the J call doubtful. Germline-derived CDR1 and CDR2 are SNHLY and FYNNEI. This CDR3 spans 14 amino acids.

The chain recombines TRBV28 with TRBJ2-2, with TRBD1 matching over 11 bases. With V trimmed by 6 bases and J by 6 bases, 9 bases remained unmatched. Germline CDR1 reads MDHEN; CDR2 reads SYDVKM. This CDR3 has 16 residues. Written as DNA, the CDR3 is TGTGCCAGCAGGGAGACCGGGACAGGGGGAGCCGGGGAGCTGTTTTTT. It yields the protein CASRETGTGGAGELFF. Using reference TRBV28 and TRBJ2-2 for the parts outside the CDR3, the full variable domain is DVKVTQSSRYLVKRTGEKVFLECVQDMDHENMFWYRQDPGLGLRLIYFSYDVKMKEKGDIPEGYSVSREKKERFSLILESASTNQTSMYLCASRETGTGGAGELFFGEGSRLTVL.

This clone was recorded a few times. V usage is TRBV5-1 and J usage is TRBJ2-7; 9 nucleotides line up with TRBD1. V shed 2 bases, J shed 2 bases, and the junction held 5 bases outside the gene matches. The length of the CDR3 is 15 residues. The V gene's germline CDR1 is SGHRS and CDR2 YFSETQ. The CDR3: CASSFRTGEAYEQYF. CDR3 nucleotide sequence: TGCGCCAGCAGCTTTAGGACAGGGGAAGCCTACGAGCAGTACTTC.

The CDR3 coding sequence is TGTGCCAGCAGGGGACTAGCGGACACCGGGGAGCTGTTTTTT. It codes for CASRGLADTGELFF. V is TRBV6-4 and J is TRBJ2-2; 11 bases line up with TRBD2. Germline CDR1 reads MRHNA; CDR2 reads SNTAGT. Losses at the gene ends were 6 bases for V and 3 bases for J; bases not matched to a gene: 0. This CDR3 has 14 amino acids.

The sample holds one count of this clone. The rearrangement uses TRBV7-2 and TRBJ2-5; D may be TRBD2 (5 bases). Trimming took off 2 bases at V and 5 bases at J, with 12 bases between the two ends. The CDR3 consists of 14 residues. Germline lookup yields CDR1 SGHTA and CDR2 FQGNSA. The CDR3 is CASSLTLGVETQYF. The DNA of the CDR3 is TGTGCCAGCAGCTTAACACTCGGGGTCGAGACCCAGTACTTC.

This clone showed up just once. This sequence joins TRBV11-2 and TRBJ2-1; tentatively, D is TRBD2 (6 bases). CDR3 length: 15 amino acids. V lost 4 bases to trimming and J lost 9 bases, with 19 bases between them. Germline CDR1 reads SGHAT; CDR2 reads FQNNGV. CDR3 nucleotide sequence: TGTGCCAGCAGCTCGGGACTTCCTCAGAGGGCTGAGCAGTTCTTC. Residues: CASSSGLPQRAEQFF.

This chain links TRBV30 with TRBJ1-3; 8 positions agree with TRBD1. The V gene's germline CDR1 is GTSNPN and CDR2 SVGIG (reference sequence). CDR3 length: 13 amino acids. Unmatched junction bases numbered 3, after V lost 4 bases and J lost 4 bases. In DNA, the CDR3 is TGTGCCTGGACCAGGGGGCTCGGAAACACCATATATTTT. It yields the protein CAWTRGLGNTIYF.

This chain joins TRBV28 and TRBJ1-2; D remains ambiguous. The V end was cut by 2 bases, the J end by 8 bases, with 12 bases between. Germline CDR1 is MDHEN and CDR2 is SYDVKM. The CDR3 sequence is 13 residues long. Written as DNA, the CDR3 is TGTGCCAGCAGTTTACAGGTTGGAGGGGGCTACACCTTC. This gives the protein CASSLQVGGGYTF.

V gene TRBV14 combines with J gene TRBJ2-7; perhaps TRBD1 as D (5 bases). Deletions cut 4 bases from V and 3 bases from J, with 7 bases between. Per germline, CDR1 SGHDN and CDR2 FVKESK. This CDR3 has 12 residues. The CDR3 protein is CASSRQGYEQYF. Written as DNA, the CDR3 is TGTGCCAGCAGCCGCCAGGGCTACGAGCAGTACTTC.

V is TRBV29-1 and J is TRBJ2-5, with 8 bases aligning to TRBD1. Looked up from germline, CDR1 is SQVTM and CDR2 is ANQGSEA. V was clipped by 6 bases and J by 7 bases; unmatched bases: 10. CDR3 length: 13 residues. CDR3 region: CSVPGQGRGTQYF. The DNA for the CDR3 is TGCAGCGTGCCCGGACAGGGCAGGGGGACCCAGTACTTC. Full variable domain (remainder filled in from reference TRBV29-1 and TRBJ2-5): SAVISQKPSRDICQRGTSLTIQCQVDSQVTMMFWYRQQPGQSLTLIATANQGSEATYESGFVIDKFPISRPNLTFSTLTVSNMSPEDSSIYLCSVPGQGRGTQYFGPGTRLLVL.

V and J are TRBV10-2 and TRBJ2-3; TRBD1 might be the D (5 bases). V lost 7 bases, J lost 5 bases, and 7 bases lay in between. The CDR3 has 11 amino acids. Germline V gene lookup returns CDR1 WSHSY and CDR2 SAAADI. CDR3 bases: TGCGCCAGCAATGACAGAGATACGCAGTATTTT. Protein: CASNDRDTQYF.

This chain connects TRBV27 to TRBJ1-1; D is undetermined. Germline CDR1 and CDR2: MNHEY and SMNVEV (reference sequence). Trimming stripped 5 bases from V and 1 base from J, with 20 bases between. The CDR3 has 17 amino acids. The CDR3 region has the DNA TGTGCCAGCAGTCCGGGGTTTTGGATTCGTTCGAACACTGAAGCTTTCTTT. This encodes CASSPGFWIRSNTEAFF.

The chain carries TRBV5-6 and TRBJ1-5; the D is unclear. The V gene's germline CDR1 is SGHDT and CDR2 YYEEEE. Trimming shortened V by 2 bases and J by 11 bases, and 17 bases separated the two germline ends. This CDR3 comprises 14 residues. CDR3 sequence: CASSFTGRGGSQHF. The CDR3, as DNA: TGTGCCAGCAGCTTCACCGGCCGGGGTGGGTCCCAGCATTTT.

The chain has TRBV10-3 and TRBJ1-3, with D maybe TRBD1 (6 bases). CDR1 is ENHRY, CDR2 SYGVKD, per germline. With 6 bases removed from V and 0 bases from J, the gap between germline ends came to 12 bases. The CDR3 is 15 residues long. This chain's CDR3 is CAIRQGLDSGNTIYF. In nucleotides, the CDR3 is TGTGCCATCAGACAGGGCCTAGACTCTGGAAACACCATATATTTT.

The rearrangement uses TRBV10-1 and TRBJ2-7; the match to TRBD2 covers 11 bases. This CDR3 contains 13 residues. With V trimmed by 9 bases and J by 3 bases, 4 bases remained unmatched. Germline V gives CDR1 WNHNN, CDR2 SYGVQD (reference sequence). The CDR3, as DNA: TGCGCCAGTGCCGGGACTAGCGGCTACGAGCAGTACTTC. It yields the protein CASAGTSGYEQYF.

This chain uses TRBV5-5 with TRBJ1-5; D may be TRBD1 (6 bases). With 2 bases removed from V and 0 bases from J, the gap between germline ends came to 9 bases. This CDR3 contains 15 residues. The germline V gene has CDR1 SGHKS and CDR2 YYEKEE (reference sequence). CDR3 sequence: CASSLGQHSNQPQHF. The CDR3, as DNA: TGTGCCAGCAGCTTAGGACAGCATAGCAATCAGCCCCAGCATTTT.

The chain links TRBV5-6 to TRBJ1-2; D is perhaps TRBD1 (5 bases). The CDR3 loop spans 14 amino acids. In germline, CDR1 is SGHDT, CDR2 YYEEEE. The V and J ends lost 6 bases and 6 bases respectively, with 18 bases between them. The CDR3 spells CASNGGGRYNGYTF. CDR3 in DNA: TGTGCCAGCAATGGGGGAGGCAGGTATAATGGCTACACCTTC.

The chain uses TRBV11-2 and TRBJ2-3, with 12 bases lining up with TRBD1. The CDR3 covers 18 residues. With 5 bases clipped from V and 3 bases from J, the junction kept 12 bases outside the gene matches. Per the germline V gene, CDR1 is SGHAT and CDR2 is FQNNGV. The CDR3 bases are TGTGCCAGCAGCCTCCGCCGGGACAGGGGGCGCATGACAGATACGCAGTATTTT. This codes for CASSLRRDRGRMTDTQYF. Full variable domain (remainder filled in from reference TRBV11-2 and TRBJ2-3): EAGVAQSPRYKIIEKRQSVAFWCNPISGHATLYWYQQILGQGPKLLIQFQNNGVVDDSQLPKDRFSAERLKGVDSTLKIQPAKLEDSAVYLCASSLRRDRGRMTDTQYFGPGTRLTVL.

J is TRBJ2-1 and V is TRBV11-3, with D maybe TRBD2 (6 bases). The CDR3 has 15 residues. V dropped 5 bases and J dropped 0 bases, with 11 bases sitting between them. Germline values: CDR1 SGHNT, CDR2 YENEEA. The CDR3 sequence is CASSTQRASYNEQFF. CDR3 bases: TGTGCCAGCAGCACCCAGCGGGCCTCCTACAATGAGCAGTTCTTC.

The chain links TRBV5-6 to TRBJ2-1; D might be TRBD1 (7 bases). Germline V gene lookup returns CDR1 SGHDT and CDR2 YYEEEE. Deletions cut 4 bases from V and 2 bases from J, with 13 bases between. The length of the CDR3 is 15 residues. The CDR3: CASSRGRGAYNEQFF. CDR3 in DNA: TGTGCCAGCAGCCGGGGCAGGGGGGCCTACAATGAGCAGTTCTTC.

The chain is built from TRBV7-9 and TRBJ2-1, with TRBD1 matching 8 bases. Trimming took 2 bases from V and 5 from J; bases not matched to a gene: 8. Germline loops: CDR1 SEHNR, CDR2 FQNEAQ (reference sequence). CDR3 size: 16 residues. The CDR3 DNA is TGTGCCAGCAGCTTATTTTCGGACAGGGTCAACAATGAGCAGTTCTTC. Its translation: CASSLFSDRVNNEQFF.

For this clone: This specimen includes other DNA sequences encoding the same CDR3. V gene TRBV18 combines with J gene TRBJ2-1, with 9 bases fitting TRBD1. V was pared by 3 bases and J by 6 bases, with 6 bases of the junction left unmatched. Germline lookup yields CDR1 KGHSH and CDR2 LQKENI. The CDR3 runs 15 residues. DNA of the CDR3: TGTGCCAGCTCACCCCCGGGACAGGGAGGCAATGAGCAGTTCTTC. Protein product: CASSPPGQGGNEQFF.

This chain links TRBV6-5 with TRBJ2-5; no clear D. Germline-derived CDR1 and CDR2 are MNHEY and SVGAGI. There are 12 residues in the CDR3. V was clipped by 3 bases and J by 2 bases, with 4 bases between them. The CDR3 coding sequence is TGTGCCAGCAGTTATTCACAAGAGACCCAGTACTTC. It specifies CASSYSQETQYF.

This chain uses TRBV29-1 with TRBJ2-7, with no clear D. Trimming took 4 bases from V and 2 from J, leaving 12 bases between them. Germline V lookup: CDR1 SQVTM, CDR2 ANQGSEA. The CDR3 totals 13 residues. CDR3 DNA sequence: TGCAGCGTTGTTTTATCCAGTACCTACGAGCAGTACTTC. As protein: CSVVLSSTYEQYF.

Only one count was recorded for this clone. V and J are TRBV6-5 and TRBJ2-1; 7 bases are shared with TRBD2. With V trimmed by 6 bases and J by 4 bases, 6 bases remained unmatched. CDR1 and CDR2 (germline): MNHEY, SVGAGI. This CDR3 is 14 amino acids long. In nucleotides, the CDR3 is TGTGCCAGCAGGGCTGGGGGGGGATACAATGAGCAGTTCTTC. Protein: CASRAGGGYNEQFF.

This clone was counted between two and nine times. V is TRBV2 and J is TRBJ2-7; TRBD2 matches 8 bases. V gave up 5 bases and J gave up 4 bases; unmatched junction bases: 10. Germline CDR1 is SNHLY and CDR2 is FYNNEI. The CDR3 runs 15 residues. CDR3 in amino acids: CASSPPRAGEYEQYF. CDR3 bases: TGTGCCAGCAGTCCCCCGAGAGCGGGGGAATACGAGCAGTACTTC.

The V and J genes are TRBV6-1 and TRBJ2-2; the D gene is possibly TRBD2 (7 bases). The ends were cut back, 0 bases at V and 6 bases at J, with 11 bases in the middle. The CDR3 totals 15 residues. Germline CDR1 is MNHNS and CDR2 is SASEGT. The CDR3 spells CASSEAGGPAGELFF. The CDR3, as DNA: TGTGCCAGCAGTGAAGCGGGGGGGCCGGCCGGGGAGCTGTTTTTT.

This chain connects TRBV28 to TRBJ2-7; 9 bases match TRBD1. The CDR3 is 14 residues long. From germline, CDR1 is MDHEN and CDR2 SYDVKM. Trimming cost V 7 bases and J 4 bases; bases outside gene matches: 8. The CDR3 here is CASIQDRGGYEQYF. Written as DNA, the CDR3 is TGTGCCAGCATCCAGGACAGGGGAGGTTACGAGCAGTACTTC.

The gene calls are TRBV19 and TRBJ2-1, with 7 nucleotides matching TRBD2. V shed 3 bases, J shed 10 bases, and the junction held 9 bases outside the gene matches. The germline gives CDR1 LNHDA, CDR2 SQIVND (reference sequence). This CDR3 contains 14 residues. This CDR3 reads CASSMRGLGAEQFF. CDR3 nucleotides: TGTGCCAGTAGTATGAGAGGACTAGGAGCGGAGCAGTTCTTC.